The TCR beta chain described here comes from a study of T cells after posttransplantation cyclophosphamide (dated by TCRdb to the mid-2010s). With respect to the entire study: T cell repertoire reconstitution was tracked by TRB sequencing after myeloablative bone marrow transplantation in which posttransplantation cyclophosphamide was used as GVHD prophylaxis. Antigen receptor sequencing covered samples from about 40 PTCy-treated patients and over 15 of their related bone marrow donors. Blood from every one of the approximately 33 PTCy patients who had 1-year posttransplant specimens underwent TRB sequencing. TRB sequencing was also done on up to roughly 3 additional blood samples from 2 to 5.2 years after transplant in 3 patients, and on pretransplant blood from several patients. Because TRA and TRB clonality correlated tightly in roughly nine samples, the subsequent TCR analyses were limited to TRB only. Public TRB sequences were searched against a database of over 3,600 sequences associated with responses to pathogens, tumor antigens, self-antigens and alloantigens.

TRB sequencing was run on genomic DNA with either the immunoSEQ assay at survey resolution or the hsTCRB kit. The paper's data handling went like this. The immunoSEQ software was used for initial read processing, and the LymphoSeq R package was used for repertoire analyses. Clonality was computed as 1 minus normalized Shannon entropy; Gini coefficient was also calculated for each TRB dataset. Phenotypes of unsorted samples were inferred by mapping TRB sequences from sorted subsets of the recipient or donor onto unsorted samples of the same recipient. Not all clones reach the TCRdb copy of this immuneACCESS table, which keeps in-frame sequences only. Checked studies attribute under half of the gap to unresolved V genes and leave the rest unexplained. For V, J and clone size, that table is used; D and trimming come from the DNA. The sample table holds about 5,000 clones, of which 82% were seen once. The ten biggest clones cover more than 15% of the sample.

Broader findings and caveats from the paper: Across the 45 to 55 patients, TRB clonality was highly associated with recipient CMV seropositivity and CMV reactivation, and diversity with PTCy was similar to that in the CNI/methotrexate controls. The TRB repertoires of T cells infiltrating skin or GI tract showed only limited overlap with the TRB repertoires of T cells in blood. Donor-recipient similarity was low at 1-2 months but increased during the first year, and donor CD8+ memory clones often dominated later blood repertoires.

As for this clone: Its antigen remains unidentified. Base qualities are not recorded, but no much larger clone differs from it by a single base.

The CDR3 contains 15 residues, cysteine and phenylalanine counted. Only the CDR3 portion is preserved as DNA: 45 bases, with reading frame beginning at the first base. V is shortened by 5 bases, J by 6 bases, and the region joining them spans 19 bases. CDR1 SNHLY and CDR2 FYNNEI are derived from the germline V gene. The treatment or condition label of this sample denotes: high-dose cyclophosphamide on days +3 and +4 as single-agent GVHD prophylaxis. Busulfan and fludarabine conditioning, a related or unrelated marrow graft, and cyclophosphamide on days +3 and +4 were given to PTCy patients. The PTCy-treated patients were drawn from a prospective, multi-institutional clinical trial. Mononuclear cells from peripheral blood and bone marrow were separated by Ficoll-Hypaque density centrifugation and then cryopreserved.

This sequence uses TRBV2 and TRBJ1-2, with the D gene not confidently named. This clonotype originated in a male patient in his fifties who received an allogeneic stem cell transplant from an unrelated donor, was CMV-positive, and had acute GVHD only. Where a transplant has occurred, the graft donor may have supplied some of the T cells. The sample here was PBMCs, taken 86 days after allogeneic stem cell transplant with posttransplant cyclophosphamide. The CDR3 loop reads CASSLIFGDGDGYTF. The DNA sequence is as follows: TGTGCCAGCAGTCTCATCTTCGGGGATGGGGATGGCTACACCTTC. Extended through the reference TRBV2 and TRBJ1-2 proteins, this CDR3 yields the full variable domain: EPEVTQTPSHQVTQMGQEVILRCVPISNHLYFYWYRQILGQKVEFLVSFYNNEISEKSEIFDDQFSVERPDGSNFTLKIRSTKLEDSAMYFCASSLIFGDGDGYTFGSGTRLTVV.